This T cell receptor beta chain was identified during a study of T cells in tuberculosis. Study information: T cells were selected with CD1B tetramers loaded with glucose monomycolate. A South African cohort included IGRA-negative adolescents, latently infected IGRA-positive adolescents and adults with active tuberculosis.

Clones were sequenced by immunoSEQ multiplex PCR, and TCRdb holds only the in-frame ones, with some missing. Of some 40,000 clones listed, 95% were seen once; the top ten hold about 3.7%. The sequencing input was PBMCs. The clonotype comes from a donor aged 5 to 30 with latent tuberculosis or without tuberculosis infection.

CDR3 nucleotide sequence: TGTGCCAGCAGTTATCCGAGCTCTGGGGCCAACGTCCTGACTTTC. Encoded protein: CASSYPSSGANVLTF. This chain links TRBV28 with TRBJ2-6; no definite D call. The CDR3 sequence is 15 residues long. V lost 4 bases, J lost 0 bases, and 7 bases lay in between. Germline CDR1 is MDHEN and CDR2 is SYDVKM.